This TCR beta chain originates from a study of blood T cell repertoires in COVID-19. Whole-study context: Both acute and convalescent COVID-19 samples were obtained from the United States, Italy and Spain.

In the authors' workflow: Estimates of nucleated cell counts were drawn from the amplification of reference gene primers. Only in-frame clones appear in the TCRdb table, and some are missing; sequencing was by immunoSEQ multiplex PCR. The V and J calls and the clone size are those of that table, but D and trimming were determined from the DNA. This sample has tens of thousands of clones, with approximately 87% found just once. CDR1 is MDHEN and CDR2 is SYDVKM in the germline V gene. Trimming took 1 base from V and 6 from J; bases not matched to a gene: 5. The CDR3 loop spans 14 amino acids. This chain links TRBV28 with TRBJ2-7, with TRBD2 matching over 8 bases. The receptor was isolated from a human donor in a cohort sampled during active COVID-19. Sequencing was performed on peripheral blood. CDR3 amino acids: CASSLYSGGSEQYF. The CDR3 coding sequence is TGTGCCAGCAGTTTATACAGCGGGGGCAGCGAGCAGTACTTC.